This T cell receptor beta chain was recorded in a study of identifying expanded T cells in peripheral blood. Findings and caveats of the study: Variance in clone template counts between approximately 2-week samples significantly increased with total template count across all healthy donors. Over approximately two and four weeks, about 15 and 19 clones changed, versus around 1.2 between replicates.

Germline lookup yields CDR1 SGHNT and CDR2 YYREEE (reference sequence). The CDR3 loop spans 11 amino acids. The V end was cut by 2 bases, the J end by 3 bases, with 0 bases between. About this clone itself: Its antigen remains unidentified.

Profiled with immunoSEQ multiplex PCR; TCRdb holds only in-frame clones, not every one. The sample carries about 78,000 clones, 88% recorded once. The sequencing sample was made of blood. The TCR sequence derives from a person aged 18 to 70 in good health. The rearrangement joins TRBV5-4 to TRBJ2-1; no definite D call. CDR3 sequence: CASSFYNEQFF. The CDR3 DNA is TGTGCCAGCAGCTTCTACAATGAGCAGTTCTTC.